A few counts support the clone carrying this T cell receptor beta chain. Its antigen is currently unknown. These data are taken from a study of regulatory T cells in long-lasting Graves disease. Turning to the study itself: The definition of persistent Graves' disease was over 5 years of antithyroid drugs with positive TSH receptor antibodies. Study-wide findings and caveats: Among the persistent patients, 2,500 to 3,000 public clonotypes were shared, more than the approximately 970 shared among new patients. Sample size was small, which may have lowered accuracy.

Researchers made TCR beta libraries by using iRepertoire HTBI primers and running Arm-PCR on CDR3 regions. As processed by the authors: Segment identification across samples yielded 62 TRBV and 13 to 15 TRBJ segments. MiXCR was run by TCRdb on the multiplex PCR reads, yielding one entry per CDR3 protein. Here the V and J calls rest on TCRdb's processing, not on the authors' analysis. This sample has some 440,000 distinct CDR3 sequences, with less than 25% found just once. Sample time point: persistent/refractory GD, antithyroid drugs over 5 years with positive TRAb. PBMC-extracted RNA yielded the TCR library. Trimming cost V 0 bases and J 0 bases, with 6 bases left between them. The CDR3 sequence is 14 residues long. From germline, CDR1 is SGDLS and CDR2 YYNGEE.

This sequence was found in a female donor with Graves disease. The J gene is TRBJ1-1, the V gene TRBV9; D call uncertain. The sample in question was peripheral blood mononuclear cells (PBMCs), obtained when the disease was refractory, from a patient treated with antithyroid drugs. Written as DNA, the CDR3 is TGTGCCAGCAGCGTAGACGGCATGAACACTGAAGCTTTCTTT. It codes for CASSVDGMNTEAFF.